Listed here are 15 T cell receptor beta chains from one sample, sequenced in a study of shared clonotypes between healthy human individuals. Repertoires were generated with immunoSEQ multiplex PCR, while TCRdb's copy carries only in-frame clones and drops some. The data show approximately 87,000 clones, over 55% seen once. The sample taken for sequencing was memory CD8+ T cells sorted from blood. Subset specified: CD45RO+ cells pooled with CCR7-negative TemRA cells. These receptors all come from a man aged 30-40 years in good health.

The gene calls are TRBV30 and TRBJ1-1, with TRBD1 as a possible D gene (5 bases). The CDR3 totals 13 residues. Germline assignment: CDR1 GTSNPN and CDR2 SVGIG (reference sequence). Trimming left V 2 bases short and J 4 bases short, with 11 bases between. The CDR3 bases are TGTGCCTGGAGTCAGGGCCCGAGCACTGAAGCTTTCTTT. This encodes CAWSQGPSTEAFF.

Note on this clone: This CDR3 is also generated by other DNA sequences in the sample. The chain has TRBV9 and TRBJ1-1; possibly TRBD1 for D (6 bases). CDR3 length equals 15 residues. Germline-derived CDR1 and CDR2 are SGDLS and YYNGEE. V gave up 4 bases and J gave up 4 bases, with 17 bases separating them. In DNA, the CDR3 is TGTGCCAGCAGCCCCCAGACAGGCTGGGCCACTGAAGCTTTCTTT. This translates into CASSPQTGWATEAFF.

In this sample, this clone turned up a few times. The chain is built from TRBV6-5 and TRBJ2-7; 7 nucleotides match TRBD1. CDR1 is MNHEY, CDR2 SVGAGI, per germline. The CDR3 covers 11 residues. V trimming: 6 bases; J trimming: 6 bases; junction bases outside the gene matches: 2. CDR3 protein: CASSTGVEQYF. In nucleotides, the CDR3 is TGTGCCAGCAGCACAGGGGTCGAGCAGTACTTC.

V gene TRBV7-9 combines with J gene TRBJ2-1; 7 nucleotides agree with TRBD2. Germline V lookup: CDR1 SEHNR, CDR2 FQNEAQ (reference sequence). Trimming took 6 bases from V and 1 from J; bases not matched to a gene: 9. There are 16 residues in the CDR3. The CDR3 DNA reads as TGTGCCAGCAGGCGGGGAGCTAGCGGTTCCTACAATGAGCAGTTCTTC. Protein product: CASRRGASGSYNEQFF.

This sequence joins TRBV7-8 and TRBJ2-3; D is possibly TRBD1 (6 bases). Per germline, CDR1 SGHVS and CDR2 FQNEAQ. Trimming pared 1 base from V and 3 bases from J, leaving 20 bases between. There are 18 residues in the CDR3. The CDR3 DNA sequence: TGTGCCAGCAGCTTAGTCCAGCTTCCAGGGGCGTCTACAGATACGCAGTATTTT. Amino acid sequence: CASSLVQLPGASTDTQYF.

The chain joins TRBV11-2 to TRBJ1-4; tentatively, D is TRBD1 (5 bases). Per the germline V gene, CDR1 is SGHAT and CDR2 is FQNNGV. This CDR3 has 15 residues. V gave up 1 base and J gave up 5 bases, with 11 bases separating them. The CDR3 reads CASSLVGTENEKLFF. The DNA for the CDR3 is TGTGCCAGCAGCTTAGTGGGGACGGAAAATGAAAAACTGTTTTTT. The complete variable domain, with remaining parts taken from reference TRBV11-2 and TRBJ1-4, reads EAGVAQSPRYKIIEKRQSVAFWCNPISGHATLYWYQQILGQGPKLLIQFQNNGVVDDSQLPKDRFSAERLKGVDSTLKIQPAKLEDSAVYLCASSLVGTENEKLFFGSGTQLSVL.

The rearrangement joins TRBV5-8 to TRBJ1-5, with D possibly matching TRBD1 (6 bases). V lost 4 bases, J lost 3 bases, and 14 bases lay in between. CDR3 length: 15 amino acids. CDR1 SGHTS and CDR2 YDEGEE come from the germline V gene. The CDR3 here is CASSGGRGTNQPQHF. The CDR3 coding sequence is TGTGCCAGCAGCGGGGGGCGCGGCACCAATCAGCCCCAGCATTTT.

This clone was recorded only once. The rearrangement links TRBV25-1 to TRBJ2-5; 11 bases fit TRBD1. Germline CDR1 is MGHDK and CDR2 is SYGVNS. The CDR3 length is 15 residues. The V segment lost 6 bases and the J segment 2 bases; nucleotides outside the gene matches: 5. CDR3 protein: CASRGQGGGQETQYF. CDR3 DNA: TGTGCCAGCAGGGGACAGGGGGGTGGGCAAGAGACCCAGTACTTC. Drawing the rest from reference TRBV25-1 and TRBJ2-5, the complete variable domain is EADIYQTPRYLVIGTGKKITLECSQTMGHDKMYWYQQDPGMELHLIHYSYGVNSTEKGDLSSESTVSRIRTEHFPLTLESARPSHTSQYLCASRGQGGGQETQYFGPGTRLLVL.

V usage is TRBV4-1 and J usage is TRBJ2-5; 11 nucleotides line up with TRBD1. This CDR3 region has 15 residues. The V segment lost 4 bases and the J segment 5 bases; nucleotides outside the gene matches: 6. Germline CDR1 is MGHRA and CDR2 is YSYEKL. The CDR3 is CASSLGQGARETQYF. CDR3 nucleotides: TGCGCCAGCAGCCTAGGACAGGGGGCGAGGGAGACCCAGTACTTC.

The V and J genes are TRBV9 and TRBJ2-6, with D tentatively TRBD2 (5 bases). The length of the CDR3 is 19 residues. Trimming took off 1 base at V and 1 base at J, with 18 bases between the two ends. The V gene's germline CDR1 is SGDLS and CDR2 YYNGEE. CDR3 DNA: TGTGCCAGCAGCGTACCCCCCGGGAAGGATTATTCTGGGGCCAACGTCCTGACTTTC. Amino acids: CASSVPPGKDYSGANVLTF.

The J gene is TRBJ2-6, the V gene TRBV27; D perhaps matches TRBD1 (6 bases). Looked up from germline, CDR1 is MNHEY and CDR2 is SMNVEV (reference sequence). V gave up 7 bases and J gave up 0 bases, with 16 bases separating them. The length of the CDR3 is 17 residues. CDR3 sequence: CASKKWTDRSGANVLTF. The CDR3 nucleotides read TGTGCCAGCAAAAAATGGACAGATCGCTCTGGGGCCAACGTCCTGACTTTC.

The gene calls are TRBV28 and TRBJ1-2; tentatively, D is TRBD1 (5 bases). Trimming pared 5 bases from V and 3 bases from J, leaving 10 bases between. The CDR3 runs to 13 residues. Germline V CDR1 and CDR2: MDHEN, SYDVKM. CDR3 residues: CASSVPGHYGYTF. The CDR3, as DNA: TGTGCCAGCAGTGTTCCGGGACACTATGGCTACACCTTC.

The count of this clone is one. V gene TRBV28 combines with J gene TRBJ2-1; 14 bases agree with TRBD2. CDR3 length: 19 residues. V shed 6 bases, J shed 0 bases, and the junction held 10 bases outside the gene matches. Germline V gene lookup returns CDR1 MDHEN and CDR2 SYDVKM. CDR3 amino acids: CASSSRGGTSGSSYNEQFF. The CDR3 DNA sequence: TGTGCCAGCAGCTCGCGGGGGGGGACTAGCGGGAGCTCCTACAATGAGCAGTTCTTC.

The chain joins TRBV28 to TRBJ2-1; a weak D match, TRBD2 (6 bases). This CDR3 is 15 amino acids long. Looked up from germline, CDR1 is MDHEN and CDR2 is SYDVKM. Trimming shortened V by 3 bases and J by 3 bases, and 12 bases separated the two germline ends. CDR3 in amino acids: CASSFGGLVYNEQFF. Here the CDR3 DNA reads TGTGCCAGCAGTTTCGGGGGATTAGTCTACAATGAGCAGTTCTTC.

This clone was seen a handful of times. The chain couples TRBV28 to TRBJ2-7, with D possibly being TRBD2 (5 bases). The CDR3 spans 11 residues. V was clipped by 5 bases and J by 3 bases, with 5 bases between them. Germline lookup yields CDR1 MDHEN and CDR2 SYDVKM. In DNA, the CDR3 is TGTGCCAGCAGTGACTACTACGAGCAGTACTTC. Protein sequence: CASSDYYEQYF.